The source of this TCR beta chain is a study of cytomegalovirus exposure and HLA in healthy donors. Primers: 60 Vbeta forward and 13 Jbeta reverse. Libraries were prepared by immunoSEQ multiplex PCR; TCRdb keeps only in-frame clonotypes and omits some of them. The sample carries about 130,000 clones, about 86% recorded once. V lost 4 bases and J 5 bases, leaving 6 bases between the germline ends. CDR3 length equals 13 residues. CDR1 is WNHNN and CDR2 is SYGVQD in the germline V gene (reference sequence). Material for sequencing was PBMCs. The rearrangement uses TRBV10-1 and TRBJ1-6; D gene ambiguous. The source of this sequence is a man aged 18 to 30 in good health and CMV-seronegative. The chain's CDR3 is CASSARDNSPLHF. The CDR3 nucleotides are TGCGCCAGCAGTGCCCGGGATAATTCACCCCTCCACTTT.